This TCR beta chain emerged from a study of T cells in localized non-small cell lung cancer. General observations from the study: The greatest T cell clonality was found in uninvolved adjacent lung (higher than in tumor).

V was pared by 0 bases and J by 4 bases, with 12 bases between. CDR1 is LNHNV, CDR2 YYDKDF, per germline (reference sequence). This CDR3 region has 15 residues. Notes on this clone: Its antigen is currently unknown.

Assay: immunoSEQ multiplex PCR; the TCRdb copy retains only in-frame clones and omits some. Here the sample spans approximately 81,000 clones, more than 75% being singletons. The source material was peripheral blood, sampled before any cancer treatment. This rearrangement joins TRBV15 to TRBJ1-2, with D uncertain. This sequence originates from a woman between 35 and 70 years old with stage I squamous cell lung carcinoma. CDR3 sequence (DNA): TGTGCCACCAGCAGAGATCTCACGGGCGTCTATGGCTACACCTTC. The encoded protein is CATSRDLTGVYGYTF.